The clone carrying this TCR beta chain was seen only a few times. The target antigen is unknown. This sample stems from a study of response to subunit inactivated influenza vaccine. Study-level results: That few new T cells are recruited by each seasonal influenza vaccination was the authors' suggestion.

CDR3 length: 16 amino acids. Trimming took 2 bases from V and 0 from J; bases not matched to a gene: 4. Per germline, CDR1 SGHTA and CDR2 FQGNSA. Via MiXCR, TCRdb re-called the RT-PCR reads, giving one row per CDR3 protein. The repertoire has about 240,000 distinct CDR3 sequences, 12% of them found once; the top ten carry more than 7%. This specimen consisted of non-naive T cells sorted from PBMCs, obtained around 14 days before vaccination. The clonotype comes from a man aged 50-60 years who received an inactivated influenza vaccine. This chain joins TRBV7-2 and TRBJ2-1; 7 nucleotides agree with TRBD2. The CDR3 nucleotides read TGTGCCAGCAGCTTACAGAGCGGGACCTCCTACAATGAGCAGTTCTTC. Protein sequence: CASSLQSGTSYNEQFF.